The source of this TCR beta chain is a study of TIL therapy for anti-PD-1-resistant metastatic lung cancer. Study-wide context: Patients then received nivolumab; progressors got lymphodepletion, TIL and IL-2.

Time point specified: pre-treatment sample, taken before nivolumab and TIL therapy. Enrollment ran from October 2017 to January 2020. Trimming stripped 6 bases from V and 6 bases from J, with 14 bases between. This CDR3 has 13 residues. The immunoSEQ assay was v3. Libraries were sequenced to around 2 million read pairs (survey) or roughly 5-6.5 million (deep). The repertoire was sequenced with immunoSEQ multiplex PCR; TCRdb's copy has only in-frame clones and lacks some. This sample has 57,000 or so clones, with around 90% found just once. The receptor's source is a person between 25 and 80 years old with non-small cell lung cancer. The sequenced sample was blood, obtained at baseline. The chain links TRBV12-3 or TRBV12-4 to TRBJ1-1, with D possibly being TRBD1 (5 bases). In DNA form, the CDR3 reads TGTGCCAGCAGCCTGGGGGGGAAGGCTGAAGCTTTCTTT. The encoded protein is CASSLGGKAEAFF.